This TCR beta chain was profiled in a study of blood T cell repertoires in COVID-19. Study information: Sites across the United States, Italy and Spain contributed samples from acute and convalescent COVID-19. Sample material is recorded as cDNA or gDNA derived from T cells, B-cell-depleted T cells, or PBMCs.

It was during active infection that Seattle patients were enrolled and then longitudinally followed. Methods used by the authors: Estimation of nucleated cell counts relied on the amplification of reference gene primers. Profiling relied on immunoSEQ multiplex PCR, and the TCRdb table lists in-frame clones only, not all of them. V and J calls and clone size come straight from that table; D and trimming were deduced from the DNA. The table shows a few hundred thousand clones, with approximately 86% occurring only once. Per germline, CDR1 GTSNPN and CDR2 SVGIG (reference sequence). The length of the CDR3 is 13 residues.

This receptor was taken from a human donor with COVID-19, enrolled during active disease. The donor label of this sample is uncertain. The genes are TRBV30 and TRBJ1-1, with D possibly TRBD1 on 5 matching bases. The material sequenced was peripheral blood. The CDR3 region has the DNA TGTGCTACTGGAGGGGCGGCGAACACTGAAGCTTTCTTT. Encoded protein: CATGGAANTEAFF.